One T cell receptor beta chain is described in this entry. Germline CDR1 SGHNT, CDR2 YYREEE (reference sequence). The V end was cut by 4 bases, the J end by 0 bases, with 7 bases between. This CDR3 has 14 amino acids. This entry is derived from a study of T cells in localized non-small cell lung cancer. Clones were read by immunoSEQ multiplex PCR, and TCRdb kept only the in-frame ones, dropping some. This table holds some 25,000 clones, about nine tenths found once. The sequencing here drew on peripheral blood mononuclear cells, taken before any cancer treatment. The chain employs TRBV5-4 and TRBJ1-4, with D tentatively TRBD1 (5 bases). The receptor was isolated from a woman aged 40-69 years with stage III lung adenocarcinoma. CDR3 coding DNA: TGTGCCAGCAGCAGACAGACAACTAATGAAAAACTGTTTTTT. This gives the protein CASSRQTTNEKLFF.